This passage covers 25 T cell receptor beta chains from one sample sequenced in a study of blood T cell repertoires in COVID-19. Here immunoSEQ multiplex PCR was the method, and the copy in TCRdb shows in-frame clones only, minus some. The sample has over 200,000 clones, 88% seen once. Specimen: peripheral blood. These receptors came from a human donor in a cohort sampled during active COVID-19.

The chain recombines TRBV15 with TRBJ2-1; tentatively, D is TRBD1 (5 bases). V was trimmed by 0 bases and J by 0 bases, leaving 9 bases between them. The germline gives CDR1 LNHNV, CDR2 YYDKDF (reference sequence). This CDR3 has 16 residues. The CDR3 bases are TGTGCCACCAGCAGAGAGGGGCTATCCTCCTACAATGAGCAGTTCTTC. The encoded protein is CATSREGLSSYNEQFF.

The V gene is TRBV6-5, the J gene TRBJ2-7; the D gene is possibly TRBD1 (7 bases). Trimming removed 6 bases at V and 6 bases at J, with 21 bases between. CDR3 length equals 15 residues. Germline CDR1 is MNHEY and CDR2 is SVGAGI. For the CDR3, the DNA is TGTGCCAGCAGCCGACGTCAGGGGAGGACAGGCGAGCAGTACTTC. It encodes CASSRRQGRTGEQYF.

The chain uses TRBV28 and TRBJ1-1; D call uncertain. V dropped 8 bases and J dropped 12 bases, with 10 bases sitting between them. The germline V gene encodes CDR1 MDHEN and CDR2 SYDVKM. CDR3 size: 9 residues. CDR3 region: CASPYPSFF. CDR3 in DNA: TGTGCCAGCCCCTATCCGTCTTTCTTT.

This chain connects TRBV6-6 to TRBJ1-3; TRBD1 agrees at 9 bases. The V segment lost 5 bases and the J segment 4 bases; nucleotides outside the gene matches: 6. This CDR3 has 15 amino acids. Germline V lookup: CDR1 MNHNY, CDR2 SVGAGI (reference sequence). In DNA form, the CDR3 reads TGTGCCAGCAGTCCCCGGACAGGGGCGGGAAACACCATATATTTT. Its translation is CASSPRTGAGNTIYF.

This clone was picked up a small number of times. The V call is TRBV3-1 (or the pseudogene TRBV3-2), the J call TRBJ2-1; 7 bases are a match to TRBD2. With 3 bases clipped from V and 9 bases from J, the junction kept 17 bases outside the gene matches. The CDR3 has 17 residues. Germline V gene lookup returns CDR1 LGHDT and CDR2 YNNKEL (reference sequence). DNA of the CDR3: TGTGCCAGCAGCCATAATGGAGGGGCGGGAGTCTCAGGTGAGCAGTTCTTC. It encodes CASSHNGGAGVSGEQFF.

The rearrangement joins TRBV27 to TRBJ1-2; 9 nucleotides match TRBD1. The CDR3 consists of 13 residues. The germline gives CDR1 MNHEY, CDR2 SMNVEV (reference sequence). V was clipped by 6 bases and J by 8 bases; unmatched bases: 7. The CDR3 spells CASRLRDRDGYTF. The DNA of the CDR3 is TGTGCCAGCAGGCTGCGGGACAGGGACGGCTACACCTTC.

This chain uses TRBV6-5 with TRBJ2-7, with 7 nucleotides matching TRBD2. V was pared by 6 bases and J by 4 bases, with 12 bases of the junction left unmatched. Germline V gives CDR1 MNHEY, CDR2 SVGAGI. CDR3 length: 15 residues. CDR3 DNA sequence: TGTGCCAGCAGCCGACCTCCCGGCGGGAGTTACGAGCAGTACTTC. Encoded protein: CASSRPPGGSYEQYF.

As DNA, the CDR3 is TGTGCCAGCAGTTTGACTAACTCCTACGAGCAGTACTTC. Protein sequence: CASSLTNSYEQYF. The rearrangement joins TRBV27 to TRBJ2-7; tentatively, D is TRBD2 (5 bases). The CDR3 has 13 residues. Germline CDR1 and CDR2: MNHEY and SMNVEV (reference sequence). Trimming removed 3 bases from V and 0 bases from J, with 6 bases in between.

DNA of the CDR3: TGTGCCAGCAGTTACTCCGGCGGGAATGTCGAGCAGTACTTC. Protein: CASSYSGGNVEQYF. The chain is built from TRBV6-2 or TRBV6-3 and TRBJ2-7, with a possible D match to TRBD2 (6 bases). The CDR3 runs to 14 residues. Germline-derived CDR1 and CDR2 are MNHEY and SVGEGT. V was pared by 0 bases and J by 6 bases, with 12 bases between.

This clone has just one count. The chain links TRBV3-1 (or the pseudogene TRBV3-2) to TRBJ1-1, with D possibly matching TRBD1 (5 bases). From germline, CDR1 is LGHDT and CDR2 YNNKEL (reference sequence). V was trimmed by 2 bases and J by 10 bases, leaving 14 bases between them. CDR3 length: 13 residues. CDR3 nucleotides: TGTGCCAGCAGCCAATTTCGGGGGGGTTCAGCTTTCTTT. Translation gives CASSQFRGGSAFF.

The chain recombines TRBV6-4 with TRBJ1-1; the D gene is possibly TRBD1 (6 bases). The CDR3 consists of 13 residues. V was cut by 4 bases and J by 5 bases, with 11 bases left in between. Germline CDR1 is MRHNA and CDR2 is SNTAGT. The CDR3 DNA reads TGTGCCAGCAGTGTTACAGGGAAAACTGAAGCTTTCTTT. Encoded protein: CASSVTGKTEAFF.

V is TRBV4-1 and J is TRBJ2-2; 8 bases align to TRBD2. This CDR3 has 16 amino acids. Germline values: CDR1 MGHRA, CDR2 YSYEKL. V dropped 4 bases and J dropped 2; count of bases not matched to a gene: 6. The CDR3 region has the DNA TGCGCCAGCAGCCCCGGGGGGGGTATCAACACCGGGGAGCTGTTTTTT. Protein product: CASSPGGGINTGELFF.

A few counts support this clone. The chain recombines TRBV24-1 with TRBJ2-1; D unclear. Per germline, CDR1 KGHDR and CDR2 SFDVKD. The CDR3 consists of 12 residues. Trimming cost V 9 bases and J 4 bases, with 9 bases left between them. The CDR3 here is CATETSYNEQFF. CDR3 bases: TGTGCCACCGAAACCAGTTACAATGAGCAGTTCTTC.

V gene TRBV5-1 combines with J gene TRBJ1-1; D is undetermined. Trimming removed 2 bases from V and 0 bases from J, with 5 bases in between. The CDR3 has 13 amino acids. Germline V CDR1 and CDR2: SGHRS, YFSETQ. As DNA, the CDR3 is TGCGCCAGCAGCTTTCTCGTGAACACTGAAGCTTTCTTT. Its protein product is CASSFLVNTEAFF.

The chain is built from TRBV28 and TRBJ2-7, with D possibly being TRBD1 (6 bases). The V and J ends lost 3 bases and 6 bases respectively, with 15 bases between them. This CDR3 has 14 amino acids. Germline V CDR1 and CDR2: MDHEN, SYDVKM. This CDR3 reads CASSFDRRGGEQYF. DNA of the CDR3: TGTGCCAGCAGTTTCGACCGGCGAGGGGGCGAGCAGTACTTC.

The CDR3 region has the DNA TGCGCCAGCAGCTTGGCCGGGGGGAACACTGAAGCTTTCTTT. Its translation: CASSLAGGNTEAFF. The chain employs TRBV5-1 and TRBJ1-1, with D perhaps TRBD1 (5 bases). Deletions cut 0 bases from V and 1 base from J, with 7 bases between. The CDR3 loop spans 14 amino acids. Germline V gene lookup returns CDR1 SGHRS and CDR2 YFSETQ. The whole variable domain, remainder taken from reference TRBV5-1 and TRBJ1-1, is KAGVTQTPRYLIKTRGQQVTLSCSPISGHRSVSWYQQTPGQGLQFLFEYFSETQRNKGNFPGRFSGRQFSNSRSEMNVSTLELGDSALYLCASSLAGGNTEAFFGQGTRLTVV.

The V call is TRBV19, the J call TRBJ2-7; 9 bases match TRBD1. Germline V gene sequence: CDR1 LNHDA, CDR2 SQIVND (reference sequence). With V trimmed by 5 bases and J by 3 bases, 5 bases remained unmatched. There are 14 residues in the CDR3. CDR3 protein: CASSLQGANYEQYF. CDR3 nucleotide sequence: TGTGCCAGTAGTCTACAGGGGGCGAACTACGAGCAGTACTTC. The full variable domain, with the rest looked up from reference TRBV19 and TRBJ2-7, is DGGITQSPKYLFRKEGQNVTLSCEQNLNHDAMYWYRQDPGQGLRLIYYSQIVNDFQKGDIAEGYSVSREKKESFPLTVTSAQKNPTAFYLCASSLQGANYEQYFGPGTRLTVT.

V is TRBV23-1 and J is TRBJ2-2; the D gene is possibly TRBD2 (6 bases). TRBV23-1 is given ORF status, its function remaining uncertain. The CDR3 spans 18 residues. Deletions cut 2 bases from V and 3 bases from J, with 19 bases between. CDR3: CASSQPTSGGGDTGELFF. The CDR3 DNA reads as TGCGCCAGCAGTCAACCCACCTCCGGTGGAGGGGACACCGGGGAGCTGTTTTTT.

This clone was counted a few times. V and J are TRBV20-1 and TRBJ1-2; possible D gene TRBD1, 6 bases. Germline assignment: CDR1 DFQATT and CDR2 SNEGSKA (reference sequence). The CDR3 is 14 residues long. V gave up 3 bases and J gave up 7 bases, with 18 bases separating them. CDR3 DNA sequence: TGCAGTGCTAGTAAATGGACAGCGGCTGGTGGCTACACCTTC. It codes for CSASKWTAAGGYTF.

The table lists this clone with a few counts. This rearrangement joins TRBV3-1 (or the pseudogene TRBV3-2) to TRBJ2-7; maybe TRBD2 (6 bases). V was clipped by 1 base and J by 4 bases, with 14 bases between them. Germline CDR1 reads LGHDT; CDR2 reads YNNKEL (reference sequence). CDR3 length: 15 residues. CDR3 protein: CASSQGVGGAYEQYF. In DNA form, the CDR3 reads TGTGCCAGCAGCCAAGGCGTGGGCGGGGCATACGAGCAGTACTTC.

In DNA form, the CDR3 reads TGTGCCAGCAGCTTAGGGTCTAGCGGGGACAATGAGCAGTTCTTC. Its protein is CASSLGSSGDNEQFF. The chain carries TRBV7-9 and TRBJ2-1; 9 nucleotides line up with TRBD2. J lost 5 bases, V lost 1 base, and 3 bases had no gene match. The CDR3 spans 15 residues. The germline gives CDR1 SEHNR, CDR2 FQNEAQ (reference sequence).

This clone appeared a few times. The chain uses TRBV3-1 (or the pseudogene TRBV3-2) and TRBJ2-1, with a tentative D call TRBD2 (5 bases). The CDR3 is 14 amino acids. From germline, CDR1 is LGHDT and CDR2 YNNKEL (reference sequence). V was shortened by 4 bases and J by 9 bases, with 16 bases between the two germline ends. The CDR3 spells CASSPHGREGEQFF. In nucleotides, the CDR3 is TGTGCCAGCAGCCCCCATGGTCGGGAAGGTGAGCAGTTCTTC.

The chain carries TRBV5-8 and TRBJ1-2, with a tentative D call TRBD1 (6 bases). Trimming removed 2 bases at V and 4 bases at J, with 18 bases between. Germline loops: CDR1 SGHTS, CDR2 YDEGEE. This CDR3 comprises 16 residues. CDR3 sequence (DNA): TGTGCCAGCAGCTTCCGGTACTCAGGGGAGGGCTATGGCTACACCTTC. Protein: CASSFRYSGEGYGYTF.

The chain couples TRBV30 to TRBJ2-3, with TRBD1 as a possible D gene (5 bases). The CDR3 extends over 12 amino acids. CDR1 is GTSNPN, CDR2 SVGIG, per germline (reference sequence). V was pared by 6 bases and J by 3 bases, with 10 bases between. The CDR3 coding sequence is TGTGCCTGCCGGACATGGACAGATACGCAGTATTTT. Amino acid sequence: CACRTWTDTQYF.

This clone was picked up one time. Written as DNA, the CDR3 is TGCGCCAGCAGCCAAGCAGGGGGCCCTGGAAACACCATATATTTT. Its protein product is CASSQAGGPGNTIYF. This rearrangement joins TRBV4-3 to TRBJ1-3; TRBD1 aligns across 8 bases. Germline lookup yields CDR1 LGHNA and CDR2 YSLEER. Germline trimming cut 1 base from V and 2 bases from J; bases unmatched to any gene: 1. The CDR3 runs 15 residues.